This T cell receptor (beta chain) was captured in a study of control samples from healthy donors and cancer patients. The germline gives CDR1 ENHRY, CDR2 SYGVKD. V lost 3 bases and J lost 15; bases outside the gene matches: 15. This CDR3 has 15 residues. Sequenced by immunoSEQ multiplex PCR; TCRdb stores in-frame clones only, minus some. The profile shows some 170,000 clones, 96% of them singletons. V gene TRBV10-3 combines with J gene TRBJ1-4; 8 bases line up with TRBD1. The TCR originated in a woman in her twenties or thirties in good health. The sequenced material came from blood. CDR3 DNA sequence: TGTGCCATCAGTGATTCTTGGACAGGGACTAATGGTTTGTTTTTT. Translation: CAISDSWTGTNGLFF.